The T cell receptor (beta chain) under discussion was sequenced for a study of shared clonotypes between healthy human individuals. Study in general: CD4 naive and memory got three plates each, CD8 naive two, CD8 memory one.

Whole-study findings and limits: When naive CD4 clonotypes were compared across several donors, approximately 5% were shared. Clonotype sharing among donors, it was expected, would be affected by sequencing depth.

As for this clone: Its cognate antigen is unknown.

Germline values: CDR1 SEHNR, CDR2 FQNEAQ (reference sequence). CDR3 length: 15 amino acids. With 3 bases removed from V and 2 bases from J, the gap between germline ends came to 10 bases. Sorted-subset replicate PCRs used approximately 180 ng of genomic DNA. This amount corresponded to about 30,000 T cell genomes. Profiled with immunoSEQ multiplex PCR; TCRdb holds only in-frame clones, not every one. Altogether roughly 600,000 clones are present, roughly 98% being singletons, with the ten largest covering approximately 0.3%. Naive CD8 isolation took CD45RO-negative cells positively selected for CCR7 and excluded terminally differentiated effector memory CD45RA+ cells.

This TCR was recovered from a man aged 30 to 45 in good health. The sample consisted of naive CD8+ T cells sorted from blood. The chain links TRBV7-9 to TRBJ2-2, with D possibly TRBD1 on 6 matching bases. The CDR3 DNA sequence: TGTGCCAGCAGCTTGAGGGACATTAACACCGGGGAGCTGTTTTTT. It translates to CASSLRDINTGELFF.